This passage covers 20 T cell receptor beta chains from one sample sequenced in a study of siplizumab effects on memory and regulatory T cells. Profiling relied on immunoSEQ multiplex PCR, and the TCRdb table lists in-frame clones only, not all of them. The sample yields more than 85,000 clones, about 91% seen once. The sequenced sample was Tregs sorted from blood. These receptors all stem from a human donor in good health.

CDR3 sequence: CASRRGLWGETQYF. Here the CDR3 DNA reads TGTGCCAGCAGGCGGGGGCTCTGGGGGGAGACCCAGTACTTC. The chain carries TRBV7-8 and TRBJ2-5, with TRBD2 as a possible D gene (7 bases). Germline V CDR1 and CDR2: SGHVS, FQNEAQ. There are 14 residues in the CDR3. The V gene lost 6 bases and the J gene lost 5 bases, with 16 bases spanning the gap.

This chain joins TRBV6-5 and TRBJ2-1; D remains unclear. The CDR3 consists of 12 residues. V gave up 5 bases and J gave up 8 bases, with 10 bases separating them. Per germline, CDR1 MNHEY and CDR2 SVGAGI. CDR3 bases: TGTGCCAGCAGTCCCCGAAATGATGAGCAGTTCTTC. It yields the protein CASSPRNDEQFF.

As DNA, the CDR3 is TGTGCCAGCAGCACACCCCAGAGGGGGGACTACGAGCAGTACTTC. Translating gives CASSTPQRGDYEQYF. V is TRBV11-2 and J is TRBJ2-7, with D perhaps matching TRBD1 or TRBD2 (6 bases each). The CDR3 length is 15 residues. Trimming took off 5 bases at V and 3 bases at J, with 17 bases between the two ends. CDR1 is SGHAT, CDR2 FQNNGV, per germline. Full variable domain (outside the CDR3, taken from reference TRBV11-2 and TRBJ2-7): EAGVAQSPRYKIIEKRQSVAFWCNPISGHATLYWYQQILGQGPKLLIQFQNNGVVDDSQLPKDRFSAERLKGVDSTLKIQPAKLEDSAVYLCASSTPQRGDYEQYFGPGTRLTVT.

This chain uses TRBV6-5 with TRBJ1-2, with TRBD1 matching 8 bases. The ends lost 2 bases at V and 7 bases at J; junction bases unmatched: 6. CDR1 and CDR2 from the germline V gene are MNHEY and SVGAGI. The CDR3 extends over 14 amino acids. The CDR3 region is CASSYTDRVGGYTF. The CDR3 DNA reads TGTGCCAGCAGTTACACGGACAGGGTTGGTGGCTACACCTTC.

The chain joins TRBV29-1 to TRBJ1-1; TRBD1 is a possible D gene (6 bases). V gave up 4 bases and J gave up 4 bases, with 13 bases separating them. From germline, CDR1 is SQVTM and CDR2 ANQGSEA. CDR3 length equals 13 residues. The CDR3 region is CSVATGPSTEAFF. CDR3 coding DNA: TGCAGCGTTGCGACAGGACCGAGCACTGAAGCTTTCTTT.

This clone was found once. The chain is built from TRBV6-6 and TRBJ1-2; no clear D gene. V dropped 6 bases and J dropped 6 bases, with 17 bases sitting between them. Germline V gene data show CDR1 as MNHNY and CDR2 as SVGAGI (reference sequence). The CDR3 extends over 14 amino acids. CDR3 in amino acids: CASSRVTTTNGYTF. In DNA form, the CDR3 reads TGTGCCAGCAGCCGCGTAACGACTACTAATGGCTACACCTTC.

This clone is a singleton in its sample. J is TRBJ1-5 and V is TRBV19; D call uncertain. Trimming cost V 3 bases and J 5 bases, with 5 bases left between them. CDR1 and CDR2 from the germline V gene are LNHDA and SQIVND (reference sequence). The CDR3 has 12 residues. This CDR3 reads CASSIFDQPQHF. The CDR3 DNA reads TGTGCCAGTAGTATCTTCGATCAGCCCCAGCATTTT.

The chain combines TRBV15 with TRBJ2-1, with TRBD2 matching over 7 bases. The CDR3 totals 14 residues. Trimming removed 3 bases from V and 8 bases from J; junction bases left unmatched: 7. Germline CDR1 is LNHNV and CDR2 is YYDKDF (reference sequence). This CDR3 reads CATSRGGRDYEQFF. Here the CDR3 DNA reads TGTGCCACCAGCAGGGGCGGGAGAGATTATGAGCAGTTCTTC.

This chain joins TRBV12-5 and TRBJ2-1; possibly TRBD2 for D (6 bases). Trimming removed 7 bases from V and 1 base from J, with 20 bases in between. Germline CDR1 reads LGHNT; CDR2 reads FRNRAP. This CDR3 contains 17 residues. Written as DNA, the CDR3 is TGTGCTAGTGCCCTAGCGAGTTCCTCGGGTTCCTACAATGAGCAGTTCTTC. Translated: CASALASSSGSYNEQFF.

The chain links TRBV10-3 to TRBJ1-4; D remains ambiguous. The germline V gene encodes CDR1 ENHRY and CDR2 SYGVKD. Trimming stripped 4 bases from V and 7 bases from J, with 13 bases between. The CDR3 covers 14 residues. Here the CDR3 reads CAISGGRAGEKLFF. CDR3 nucleotides: TGTGCCATCAGTGGCGGGAGGGCCGGTGAAAAACTGTTTTTT.

This clone was observed once. The chain employs TRBV6-6 and TRBJ1-3, with a weak D call TRBD1 (5 bases). Germline CDR1 MNHNY, CDR2 SVGAGI (reference sequence). The CDR3 is 16 amino acids. V was clipped by 0 bases and J by 0 bases, with 9 bases between them. The CDR3 DNA reads as TGTGCCAGCAGTTACTCTGGGGACGGCTCTGGAAACACCATATATTTT. Translating gives CASSYSGDGSGNTIYF.

This chain connects TRBV19 to TRBJ1-4; TRBD1 might be the D (6 bases). V gave up 6 bases and J gave up 8 bases, with 16 bases separating them. Germline V gene sequence: CDR1 LNHDA, CDR2 SQIVND (reference sequence). This CDR3 comprises 14 residues. In DNA, the CDR3 is TGTGCCAGTAGACCGAGACAGGTGGGAGAAAAACTGTTTTTT. This translates into CASRPRQVGEKLFF.

The CDR3 nucleotides are TGTGCCAGCAGACCCCGGAGTGGGGGTAGGGAGACCCAGTACTTC. Its protein product is CASRPRSGGRETQYF. The V call is TRBV2, the J call TRBJ2-5; D tentatively reads TRBD1 or TRBD2 (5 bases each). V gave up 6 bases and J gave up 5 bases, with 19 bases separating them. The germline gives CDR1 SNHLY, CDR2 FYNNEI. The CDR3 consists of 15 residues.

The gene calls are TRBV5-1 and TRBJ1-5; no clear D gene. The CDR3 extends over 13 amino acids. V was clipped by 0 bases and J by 1 base, with 2 bases between them. Germline V gives CDR1 SGHRS, CDR2 YFSETQ. CDR3 amino acids: CASSLVSNQPQHF. The CDR3 DNA follows: TGCGCCAGCAGCTTGGTAAGCAATCAGCCCCAGCATTTT.

This rearrangement joins TRBV19 to TRBJ1-2; 7 nucleotides line up with TRBD1. The CDR3 extends over 14 amino acids. The germline V gene encodes CDR1 LNHDA and CDR2 SQIVND (reference sequence). With 5 bases clipped from V and 4 bases from J, the junction kept 7 bases outside the gene matches. The CDR3 here is CASSPGQIFYGYTF. CDR3 coding DNA: TGTGCCAGTAGTCCGGGACAGATCTTCTATGGCTACACCTTC.

This clone was found once. This chain links TRBV5-1 with TRBJ1-4, with 9 bases aligning to TRBD1. The J segment lost 7 bases and the V segment lost 4 bases, leaving 8 bases of the junction unmatched. From germline, CDR1 is SGHRS and CDR2 YFSETQ. The CDR3 contains 15 residues. Here the CDR3 DNA reads TGCGCCAGCAGCGCCAGACCGGGACAGGGTGAAAAACTGTTTTTT. Amino acids: CASSARPGQGEKLFF.

The rearrangement links TRBV11-3 to TRBJ1-1; D is unclear. V lost 1 base, J lost 3 bases, and 6 bases lay in between. Germline CDR1 is SGHNT and CDR2 is YENEEA. This CDR3 comprises 13 residues. The CDR3 loop is CASSLGHYTEAFF. The CDR3 DNA reads as TGTGCCAGCAGCTTAGGACACTACACTGAAGCTTTCTTT.

The chain joins TRBV5-4 to TRBJ1-2; D might be TRBD1 (5 bases). V lost 7 bases to trimming and J lost 5 bases, with 27 bases between them. The CDR3 covers 17 residues. From germline, CDR1 is SGHNT and CDR2 YYREEE (reference sequence). The CDR3 nucleotides are TGTGCCAGCGGGGTTCCGGGACGGGATCCGACCGGTTATGGCTACACCTTC. Protein: CASGVPGRDPTGYGYTF.

CDR3 in DNA: TGTGCCAGCTCACCACAGGGCCCCTTCTCTGGGGCCAACGTCCTGACTTTC. Protein sequence: CASSPQGPFSGANVLTF. The V and J genes are TRBV18 and TRBJ2-6; D gene ambiguous. Germline V gene lookup returns CDR1 KGHSH and CDR2 LQKENI. The CDR3 extends over 17 amino acids. Trimming pared 1 base from V and 0 bases from J, leaving 10 bases between.

The gene calls are TRBV7-2 and TRBJ2-7, with D possibly matching TRBD1 (6 bases). Looked up from germline, CDR1 is SGHTA and CDR2 is FQGNSA. V was cut by 1 base and J by 0 bases, with 7 bases left in between. The CDR3 length is 14 residues. CDR3 in amino acids: CASSLETGSYEQYF. The CDR3 DNA reads TGTGCCAGCAGCTTAGAGACAGGCTCCTACGAGCAGTACTTC.